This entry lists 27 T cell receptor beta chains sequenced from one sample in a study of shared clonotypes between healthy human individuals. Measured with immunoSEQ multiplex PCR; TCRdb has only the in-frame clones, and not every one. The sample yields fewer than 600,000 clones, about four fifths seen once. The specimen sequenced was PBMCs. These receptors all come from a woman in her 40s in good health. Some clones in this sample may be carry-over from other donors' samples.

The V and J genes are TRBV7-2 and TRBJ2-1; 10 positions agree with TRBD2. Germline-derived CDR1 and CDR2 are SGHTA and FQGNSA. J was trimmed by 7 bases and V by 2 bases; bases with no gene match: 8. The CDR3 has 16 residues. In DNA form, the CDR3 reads TGTGCCAGCAGCTTACAAGCGGGAGGGCAGGGAAATGAGCAGTTCTTC. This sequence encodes CASSLQAGGQGNEQFF. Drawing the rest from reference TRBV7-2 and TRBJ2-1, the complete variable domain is GAGVSQSPSNKVTEKGKDVELRCDPISGHTALYWYRQSLGQGLEFLIYFQGNSAPDKSGLPSDRFSAERTGGSVSTLTIQRTQQEDSAVYLCASSLQAGGQGNEQFFGPGTRLTVL.

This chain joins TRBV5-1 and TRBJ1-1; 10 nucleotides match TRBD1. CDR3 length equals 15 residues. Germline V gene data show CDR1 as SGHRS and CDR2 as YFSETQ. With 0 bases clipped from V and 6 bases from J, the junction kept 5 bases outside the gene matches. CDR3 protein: CASSLAPGQGSEAFF. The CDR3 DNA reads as TGCGCCAGCAGCTTGGCACCGGGACAGGGGTCTGAAGCTTTCTTT. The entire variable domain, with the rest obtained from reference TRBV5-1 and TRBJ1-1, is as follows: KAGVTQTPRYLIKTRGQQVTLSCSPISGHRSVSWYQQTPGQGLQFLFEYFSETQRNKGNFPGRFSGRQFSNSRSEMNVSTLELGDSALYLCASSLAPGQGSEAFFGQGTRLTVV.

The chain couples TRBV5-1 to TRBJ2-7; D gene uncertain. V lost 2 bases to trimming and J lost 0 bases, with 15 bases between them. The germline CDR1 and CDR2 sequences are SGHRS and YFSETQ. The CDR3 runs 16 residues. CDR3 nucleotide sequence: TGCGCCAGCAGCTTCCCCTCTACCACCAGCTCCTACGAGCAGTACTTC. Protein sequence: CASSFPSTTSSYEQYF.

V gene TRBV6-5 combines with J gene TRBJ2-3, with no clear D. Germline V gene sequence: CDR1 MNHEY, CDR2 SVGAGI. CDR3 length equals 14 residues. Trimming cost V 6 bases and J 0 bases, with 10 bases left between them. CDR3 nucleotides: TGTGCCAGCAGCCAAGCGTTCAGCACAGATACGCAGTATTTT. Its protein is CASSQAFSTDTQYF.

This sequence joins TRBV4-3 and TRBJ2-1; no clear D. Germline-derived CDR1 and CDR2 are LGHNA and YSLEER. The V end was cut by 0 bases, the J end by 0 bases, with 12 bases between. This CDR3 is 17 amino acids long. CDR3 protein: CASSQDNPHSSYNEQFF. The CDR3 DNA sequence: TGCGCCAGCAGCCAAGATAACCCTCACAGCTCCTACAATGAGCAGTTCTTC.

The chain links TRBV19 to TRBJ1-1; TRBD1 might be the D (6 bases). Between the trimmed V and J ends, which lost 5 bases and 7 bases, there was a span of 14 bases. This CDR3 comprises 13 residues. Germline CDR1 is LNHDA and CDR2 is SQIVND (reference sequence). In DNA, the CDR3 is TGTGCCAGTAGTTGGAGGGGGGGGAATGAAGCTTTCTTT. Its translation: CASSWRGGNEAFF.

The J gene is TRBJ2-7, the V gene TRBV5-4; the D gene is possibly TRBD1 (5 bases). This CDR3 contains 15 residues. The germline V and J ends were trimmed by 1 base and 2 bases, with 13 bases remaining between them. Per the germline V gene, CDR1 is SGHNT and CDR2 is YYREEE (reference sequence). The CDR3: CASSLPRQTPYEQYF. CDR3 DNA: TGTGCCAGCAGCTTGCCCCGACAGACTCCCTACGAGCAGTACTTC.

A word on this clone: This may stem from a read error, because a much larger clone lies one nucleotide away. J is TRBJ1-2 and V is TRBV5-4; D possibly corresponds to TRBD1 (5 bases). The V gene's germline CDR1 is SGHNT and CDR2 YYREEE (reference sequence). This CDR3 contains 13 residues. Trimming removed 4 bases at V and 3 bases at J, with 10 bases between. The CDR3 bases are TGTGCCAGCAGCCAGGACATGGACTATGGCTACACCTTC. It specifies CASSQDMDYGYTF.

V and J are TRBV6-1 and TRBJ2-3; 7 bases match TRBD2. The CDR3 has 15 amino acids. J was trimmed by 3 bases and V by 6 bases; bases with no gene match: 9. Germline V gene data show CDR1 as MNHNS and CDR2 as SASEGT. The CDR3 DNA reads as TGTGCCAGCAGGGTCGGGGCGGGAGCGACAGATACGCAGTATTTT. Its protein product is CASRVGAGATDTQYF.

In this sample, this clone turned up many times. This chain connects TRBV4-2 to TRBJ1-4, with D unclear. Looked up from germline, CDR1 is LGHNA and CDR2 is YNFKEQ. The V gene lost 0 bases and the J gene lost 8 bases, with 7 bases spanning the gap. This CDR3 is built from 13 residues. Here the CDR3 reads CASSQDLGEKLFF. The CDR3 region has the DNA TGTGCCAGCAGCCAAGATCTAGGGGAAAAACTGTTTTTT.

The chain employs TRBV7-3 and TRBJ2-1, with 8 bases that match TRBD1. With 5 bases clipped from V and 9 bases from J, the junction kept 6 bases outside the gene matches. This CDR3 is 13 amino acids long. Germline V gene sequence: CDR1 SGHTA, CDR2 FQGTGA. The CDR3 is CASSAAGGGEQFF. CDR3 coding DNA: TGTGCCAGCAGCGCGGCAGGGGGCGGTGAGCAGTTCTTC. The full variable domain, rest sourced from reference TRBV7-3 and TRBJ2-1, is GAGVSQTPSNKVTEKGKYVELRCDPISGHTALYWYRQSLGQGPEFLIYFQGTGAADDSGLPNDRFFAVRPEGSVSTLKIQRTERGDSAVYLCASSAAGGGEQFFGPGTRLTVL.

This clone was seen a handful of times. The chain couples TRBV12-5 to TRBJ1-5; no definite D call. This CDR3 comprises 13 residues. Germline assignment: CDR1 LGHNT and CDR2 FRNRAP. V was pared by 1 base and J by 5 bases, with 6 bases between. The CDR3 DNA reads TGTGCTAGTGGTTTGGACAGCGATCAGCCCCAGCATTTT. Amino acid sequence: CASGLDSDQPQHF.

As DNA, the CDR3 is TGTGCCAGTACCCTAGGGCCCGGGGAGCTGTTTTTT. Amino acids: CASTLGPGELFF. The chain carries TRBV19 and TRBJ2-2; D remains ambiguous. This CDR3 is 12 amino acids long. V shed 7 bases and J shed 6 bases, with 9 bases lying between them. Germline CDR1 reads LNHDA; CDR2 reads SQIVND (reference sequence).

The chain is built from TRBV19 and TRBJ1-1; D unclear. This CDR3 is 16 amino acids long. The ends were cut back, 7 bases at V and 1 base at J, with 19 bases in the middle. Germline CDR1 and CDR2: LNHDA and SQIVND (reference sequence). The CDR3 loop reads CASIKGRLRANTEAFF. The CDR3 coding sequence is TGTGCCAGTATTAAAGGGCGGTTGAGGGCGAACACTGAAGCTTTCTTT.

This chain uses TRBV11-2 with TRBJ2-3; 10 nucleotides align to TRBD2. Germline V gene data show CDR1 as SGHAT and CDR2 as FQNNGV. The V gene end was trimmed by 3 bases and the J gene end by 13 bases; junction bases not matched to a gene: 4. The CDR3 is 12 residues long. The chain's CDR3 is CASSFEGTSEYF. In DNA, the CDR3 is TGTGCCAGCAGCTTCGAAGGGACTAGCGAGTATTTT.

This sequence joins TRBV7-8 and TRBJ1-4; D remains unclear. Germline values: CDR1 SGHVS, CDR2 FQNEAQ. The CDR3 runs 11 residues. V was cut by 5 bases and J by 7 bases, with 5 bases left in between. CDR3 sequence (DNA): TGTGCCAGCAGCCCCAGTGAAAAACTGTTTTTT. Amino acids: CASSPSEKLFF.

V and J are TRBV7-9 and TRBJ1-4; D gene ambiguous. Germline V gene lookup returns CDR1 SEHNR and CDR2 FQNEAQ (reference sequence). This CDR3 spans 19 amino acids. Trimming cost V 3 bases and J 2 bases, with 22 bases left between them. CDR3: CASSFALGRARVTNEKLFF. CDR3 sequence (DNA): TGTGCCAGCAGCTTTGCCCTCGGCCGAGCTCGGGTGACTAATGAAAAACTGTTTTTT.

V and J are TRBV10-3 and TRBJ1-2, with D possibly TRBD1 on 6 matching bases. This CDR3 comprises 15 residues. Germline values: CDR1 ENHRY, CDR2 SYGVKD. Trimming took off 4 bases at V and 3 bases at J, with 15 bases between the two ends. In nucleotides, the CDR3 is TGTGCCATCAGTGGGGGGCAGCGCCGCGACTATGGCTACACCTTC. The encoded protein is CAISGGQRRDYGYTF.

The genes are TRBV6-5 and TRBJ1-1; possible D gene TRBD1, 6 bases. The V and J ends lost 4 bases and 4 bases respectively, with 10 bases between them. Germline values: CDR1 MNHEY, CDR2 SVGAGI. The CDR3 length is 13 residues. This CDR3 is CASSFGTTTEAFF. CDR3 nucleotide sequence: TGTGCCAGCAGTTTCGGGACAACCACTGAAGCTTTCTTT.

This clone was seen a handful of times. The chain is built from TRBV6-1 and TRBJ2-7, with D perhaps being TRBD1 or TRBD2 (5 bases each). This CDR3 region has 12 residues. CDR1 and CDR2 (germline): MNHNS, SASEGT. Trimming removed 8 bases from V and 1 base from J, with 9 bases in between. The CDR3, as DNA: TGTGCCAGCGGGGACGTATCCTACGAGCAGTACTTC. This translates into CASGDVSYEQYF.

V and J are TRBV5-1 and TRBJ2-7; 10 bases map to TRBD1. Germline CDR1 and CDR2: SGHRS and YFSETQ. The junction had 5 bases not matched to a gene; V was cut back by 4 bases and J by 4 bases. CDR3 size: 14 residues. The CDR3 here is CASSTPGQGYEQYF. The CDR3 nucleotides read TGCGCCAGCAGCACTCCGGGACAGGGGTACGAGCAGTACTTC.

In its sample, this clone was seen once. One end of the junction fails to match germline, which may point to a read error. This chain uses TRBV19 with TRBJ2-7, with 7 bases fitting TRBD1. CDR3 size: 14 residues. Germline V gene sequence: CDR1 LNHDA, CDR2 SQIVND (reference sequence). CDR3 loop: CASSIRDSPYEQCF. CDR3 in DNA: TGTGCCAGTAGTATAAGGGACAGCCCATACGAGCAGTGCTTC.

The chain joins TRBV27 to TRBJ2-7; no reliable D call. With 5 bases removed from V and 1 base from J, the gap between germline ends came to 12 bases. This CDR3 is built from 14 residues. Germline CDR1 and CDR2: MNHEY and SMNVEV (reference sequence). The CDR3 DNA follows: TGTGCCAGCAGTCCCCGAGTGGCGTCCTACGAGCAGTACTTC. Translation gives CASSPRVASYEQYF.

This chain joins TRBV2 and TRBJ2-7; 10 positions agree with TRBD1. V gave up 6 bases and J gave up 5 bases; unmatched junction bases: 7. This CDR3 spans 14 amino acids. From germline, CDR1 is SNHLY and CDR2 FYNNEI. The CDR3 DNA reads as TGTGCCAGCAGCCCGGGACAGGGGAACGACGAGCAGTACTTC. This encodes CASSPGQGNDEQYF.

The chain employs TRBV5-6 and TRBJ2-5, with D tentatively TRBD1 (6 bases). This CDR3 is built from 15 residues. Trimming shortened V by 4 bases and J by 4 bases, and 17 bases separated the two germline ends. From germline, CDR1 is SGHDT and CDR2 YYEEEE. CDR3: CASSPRHRDGETQYF. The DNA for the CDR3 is TGTGCCAGCAGCCCCCGTCACAGGGACGGAGAGACCCAGTACTTC.

CDR3 nucleotide sequence: TGTGCCAGCAGATCTGACAATGAGCAGTTCTTC. Translating it yields CASRSDNEQFF. This chain links TRBV6-6 with TRBJ2-1; no firm D call. Germline-derived CDR1 and CDR2 are MNHNY and SVGAGI (reference sequence). Trimming left V 6 bases short and J 5 bases short, with 5 bases between. There are 11 residues in the CDR3.

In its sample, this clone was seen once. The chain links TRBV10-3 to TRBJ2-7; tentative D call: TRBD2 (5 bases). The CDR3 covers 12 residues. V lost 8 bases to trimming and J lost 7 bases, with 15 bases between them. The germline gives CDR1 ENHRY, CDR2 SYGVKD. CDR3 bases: TGTGCCATCCACGGAGCGCCGGGGGAGCAGTACTTC. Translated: CAIHGAPGEQYF.